The 29 T cell receptor beta chains below come from one sample, sequenced in a study of neurological immune-mediated disorders. TCRdb redid the calling of the 5' RACE reads with MiXCR, one entry per CDR3 protein. The table includes about 55,000 distinct CDR3 sequences, approximately 3.9% detected once. Sequencing was done on a sample of PBMCs. The receptors shown here come from a man younger than 45 with multiple sclerosis.

The table lists this clonotype with many counts. The CDR3 reads CSARDRERPYEQYF. As DNA, the CDR3 is TGCAGTGCTAGAGATAGGGAGCGCCCCTACGAGCAGTACTTC. The rearrangement joins TRBV20-1 to TRBJ2-7, with a weak D call TRBD2 (5 bases). The V and J ends lost 0 bases and 2 bases respectively, with 11 bases between them. This CDR3 contains 14 residues. Germline-derived CDR1 and CDR2 are DFQATT and SNEGSKA (reference sequence).

This clonotype was detected ten times or more. This sequence joins TRBV7-9 and TRBJ2-7; D call uncertain. The germline V gene encodes CDR1 SEHNR and CDR2 FQNEAQ (reference sequence). The CDR3 covers 15 residues. V lost 1 base and J 0 bases, leaving 10 bases between the germline ends. The CDR3 bases are TGTGCCAGCAGCTTAGAGGGCGGCAGCTCCTACGAGCAGTACTTC. It encodes CASSLEGGSSYEQYF.

This clonotype showed up many times. V usage is TRBV4-1 and J usage is TRBJ2-5; maybe TRBD1 (6 bases). Per the germline V gene, CDR1 is MGHRA and CDR2 is YSYEKL. This CDR3 contains 13 residues. Deletions cut 2 bases from V and 4 bases from J, with 8 bases between. CDR3 sequence: CASSQTGIETQYF. The CDR3 nucleotides are TGCGCCAGCAGCCAAACAGGGATAGAGACCCAGTACTTC.

This clonotype was recorded at least ten times. The chain couples TRBV14 to TRBJ1-1; D gene uncertain. Trimming stripped 3 bases from V and 1 base from J, with 6 bases between. The length of the CDR3 is 13 residues. CDR1 and CDR2 from the germline V gene are SGHDN and FVKESK. Written as DNA, the CDR3 is TGTGCCAGCAGCCATAGGACGAACACTGAAGCTTTCTTT. It specifies CASSHRTNTEAFF. The full variable domain, with the rest looked up from reference TRBV14 and TRBJ1-1, is EAGVTQFPSHSVIEKGQTVTLRCDPISGHDNLYWYRRVMGKEIKFLLHFVKESKQDESGMPNNRFLAERTGGTYSTLKVQPAELEDSGVYFCASSHRTNTEAFFGQGTRLTVV.

The rearrangement links TRBV12-3 or TRBV12-4 to TRBJ2-7; no definite D call. Trimming took 4 bases from V and 5 from J, leaving 15 bases between them. The length of the CDR3 is 14 residues. In DNA, the CDR3 is TGTGCCAGCAGTTCGATTCTAGGGAACCACGAGCAGTACTTC. As protein: CASSSILGNHEQYF.

This clonotype was observed many times. The chain has TRBV7-9 and TRBJ2-3; 8 bases agree with TRBD2. With V trimmed by 1 base and J by 8 bases, 11 bases remained unmatched. The CDR3 spans 16 residues. Germline values: CDR1 SEHNR, CDR2 FQNEAQ (reference sequence). The CDR3 is CASSLGRGLGYLTQYF. The CDR3 DNA reads as TGTGCCAGCAGCTTAGGGAGGGGACTAGGTTACCTTACGCAGTATTTT.

This clonotype occurred many times. The chain couples TRBV29-1 to TRBJ2-7; 9 nucleotides align to TRBD1. V shed 4 bases and J 3 bases; nucleotides not matched to a gene: 1. Germline values: CDR1 SQVTM, CDR2 ANQGSEA. The CDR3 consists of 12 residues. CDR3 DNA: TGCAGCGTTGCGACAGGGGGCTACGAGCAGTACTTC. Its protein is CSVATGGYEQYF.

This clonotype was seen repeatedly, ten times or more. The chain couples TRBV28 to TRBJ2-1, with D tentatively TRBD1 or TRBD2 (5 bases each). CDR1 and CDR2 (germline): MDHEN, SYDVKM. The CDR3 has 17 amino acids. Trimming took 5 bases from V and 0 from J, leaving 17 bases between them. The CDR3 DNA reads TGTGCCAGCAGTCAGCCGGGACGGATGGTCTCCTACAATGAGCAGTTCTTC. Protein product: CASSQPGRMVSYNEQFF.

This clonotype was seen repeatedly, ten times or more. The rearrangement uses TRBV20-1 and TRBJ1-3, with D perhaps TRBD1 (6 bases). The germline V gene has CDR1 DFQATT and CDR2 SNEGSKA (reference sequence). The CDR3 consists of 15 residues. The germline V and J ends were trimmed by 6 bases and 0 bases, with 15 bases remaining between them. CDR3 amino acids: CSARDTMFSGNTIYF. Here the CDR3 DNA reads TGCAGTGCAAGGGACACGATGTTCTCTGGAAACACCATATATTTT.

This clonotype was found many times. The chain combines TRBV6-5 with TRBJ1-1, with no clear D. V gave up 0 bases and J gave up 4 bases, with 9 bases separating them. Germline lookup yields CDR1 MNHEY and CDR2 SVGAGI. The CDR3 length is 14 residues. The CDR3 spells CASSYSGRSTEAFF. In nucleotides, the CDR3 is TGTGCCAGCAGTTACTCCGGGAGGTCCACTGAAGCTTTCTTT.

This clonotype was recorded at least ten times. This chain uses TRBV12-3 or TRBV12-4 with TRBJ2-2; 7 bases align to TRBD2. The CDR3 spans 14 residues. V lost 7 bases and J lost 6; bases outside the gene matches: 8. CDR3 sequence reads: CASKLGGDPGELFF. CDR3 nucleotides: TGTGCCAGCAAATTGGGGGGGGACCCCGGGGAGCTGTTTTTT.

This clonotype was picked up many times. The chain couples TRBV7-3 to TRBJ2-1, with D tentatively TRBD2 (7 bases). V was cut by 10 bases and J by 9 bases, with 25 bases left in between. Germline V gives CDR1 SGHTA, CDR2 FQGTGA. The CDR3 runs 15 residues. For the CDR3, the DNA is TGTGCCACCCAAATGGGGGGGGCCCCGGGGGGTGAGCAGTTCTTC. Encoded protein: CATQMGGAPGGEQFF.

The sample holds many counts of this clonotype. The chain links TRBV6-5 to TRBJ1-1; maybe TRBD1 (6 bases). The CDR3 is 15 amino acids. The germline CDR1 and CDR2 sequences are MNHEY and SVGAGI. The ends were cut back, 4 bases at V and 2 bases at J, with 14 bases in the middle. The CDR3 region is CASSWEGGSNTEAFF. CDR3 DNA sequence: TGTGCCAGCAGTTGGGAGGGGGGATCTAACACTGAAGCTTTCTTT.

This clonotype was seen ten or more times. The chain joins TRBV28 to TRBJ1-4, with D unclear. Germline V lookup: CDR1 MDHEN, CDR2 SYDVKM. V lost 5 bases to trimming and J lost 5 bases, with 21 bases between them. This CDR3 comprises 17 residues. CDR3 protein: CASSTYTPVGGNEKLFF. The CDR3 DNA follows: TGTGCCAGCAGTACTTATACCCCGGTGGGCGGAAATGAAAAACTGTTTTTT.

With respect to this clonotype: The CDR3 ends on some other residue instead of the conserved phenylalanine or tryptophan, so this is likely a read error. V and J are TRBV7-9 and TRBJ2-5; a weak D match, TRBD1 (5 bases). The V gene lost 5 bases and the J gene lost 5 bases, with 24 bases spanning the gap. This CDR3 has 17 amino acids. Germline CDR1 and CDR2: SEHNR and FQNEAQ (reference sequence). The CDR3 here is CASSPEDQGLVRETQYC. CDR3 sequence (DNA): TGTGCCAGCAGCCCAGAAGACCAGGGATTAGTAAGGGAGACCCAGTACTGC.

This clonotype was found a few times. V gene TRBV29-1 combines with J gene TRBJ2-7; D is unresolved. Germline-derived CDR1 and CDR2 are SQVTM and ANQGSEA. The CDR3 consists of 12 residues. The V end lost 5 bases, the J end lost 3 bases, and 11 bases lay between the germline ends. Here the CDR3 reads CSVRDSVYEQYF. The CDR3 nucleotides read TGCAGCGTTCGAGACTCCGTCTACGAGCAGTACTTC.

This clonotype was detected ten times or more. The chain recombines TRBV10-3 with TRBJ1-3; D remains ambiguous. Germline assignment: CDR1 ENHRY and CDR2 SYGVKD. This CDR3 spans 15 amino acids. V was cut by 4 bases and J by 0 bases, with 10 bases left in between. This chain's CDR3 is CAISGLGVSGNTIYF. The CDR3 DNA reads TGTGCCATCAGTGGTCTCGGGGTCTCTGGAAACACCATATATTTT.

CDR3: CASSFRQAPTDTQYF. As DNA, the CDR3 is TGTGCCAGCAGCTTCCGACAAGCCCCCACAGATACGCAGTATTTT. V usage is TRBV7-9 and J usage is TRBJ2-3; D gene uncertain. The V gene lost 3 bases and the J gene lost 2 bases, with 12 bases spanning the gap. Per the germline V gene, CDR1 is SEHNR and CDR2 is FQNEAQ (reference sequence). This CDR3 has 15 amino acids.

This clonotype appeared many times. This chain connects TRBV12-3 or TRBV12-4 to TRBJ2-7; 12 bases match TRBD1. Trimming removed 3 bases from V and 7 bases from J; junction bases left unmatched: 7. This CDR3 has 15 amino acids. The CDR3 coding sequence is TGTGCCAGCAGTTTGGGGGACAGGGGGCTCGGGGAGCAGTACTTC. Its protein product is CASSLGDRGLGEQYF.

At least ten counts were recorded for this clonotype. This chain uses TRBV20-1 with TRBJ2-1, with a possible D match to TRBD2 (6 bases). Trimming shortened V by 3 bases and J by 6 bases, and 15 bases separated the two germline ends. Germline V lookup: CDR1 DFQATT, CDR2 SNEGSKA (reference sequence). This CDR3 region has 14 residues. DNA for the CDR3: TGCAGTGCTAGTCCCCCGGGAGTGGGCAATGAGCAGTTCTTC. This sequence encodes CSASPPGVGNEQFF.

This clonotype has a count of ten or more. This chain joins TRBV5-8 and TRBJ2-2, with 14 bases aligning to TRBD2. CDR1 SGHTS and CDR2 YDEGEE come from the germline V gene. V gave up 2 bases and J gave up 7 bases; unmatched junction bases: 7. The CDR3 extends over 17 amino acids. CDR3 sequence (DNA): TGTGCCAGCAGCTTCTCCCGGACTAGCGGGGGGCACGGGGAGCTGTTTTTT. Its protein is CASSFSRTSGGHGELFF.

This clonotype appeared a few times. The chain links TRBV12-3 or TRBV12-4 to TRBJ1-2; D call uncertain. This CDR3 spans 13 amino acids. Trimming stripped 6 bases from V and 4 bases from J, with 12 bases between. Written as DNA, the CDR3 is TGTGCCAGCAGCCGAGAAAGGAGCTATGGCTACACCTTC. Translation: CASSRERSYGYTF.

Ten or more counts support this clonotype. V is TRBV4-1 and J is TRBJ2-7; the D gene is possibly TRBD2 (7 bases). This CDR3 region has 16 residues. Trimming removed 0 bases from V and 2 bases from J, with 14 bases in between. Germline CDR1 reads MGHRA; CDR2 reads YSYEKL. As DNA, the CDR3 is TGCGCCAGCAGCCAAGATAAAGGGGGGGGCGCCTACGAGCAGTACTTC. Residues: CASSQDKGGGAYEQYF.

This clonotype was seen ten or more times. The V gene is TRBV12-3 or TRBV12-4, the J gene TRBJ2-7; D is ambiguous. V lost 2 bases to trimming and J lost 6 bases, with 11 bases between them. This CDR3 has 13 amino acids. CDR3 protein: CASSLRGPGEQYF. The CDR3 DNA follows: TGTGCCAGCAGTTTAAGAGGCCCGGGCGAGCAGTACTTC.

This clonotype has ten or more counts. V gene TRBV28 combines with J gene TRBJ2-7; the match to TRBD2 covers 10 bases. This CDR3 is 16 amino acids long. Germline-derived CDR1 and CDR2 are MDHEN and SYDVKM. J gave up 7 bases and V 5 bases, and 14 bases lay outside the gene matches. The CDR3 region is CASSLKREGPVEEQYF. CDR3 DNA sequence: TGTGCCAGCAGTCTAAAGCGGGAGGGCCCGGTGGAGGAGCAGTACTTC. The variable domain in full, completed from reference TRBV28 and TRBJ2-7, reads DVKVTQSSRYLVKRTGEKVFLECVQDMDHENMFWYRQDPGLGLRLIYFSYDVKMKEKGDIPEGYSVSREKKERFSLILESASTNQTSMYLCASSLKREGPVEEQYFGPGTRLTVT.

This clonotype was observed at least ten times. A read error may account for a junction end that differs from germline. The CDR3 is CASSPGLAPSTDTQYF. The CDR3, as DNA: TGTGCTAGCAGCCCAGGACTAGCGCCTAGCACAGATACGCAGTATTTT. V is TRBV7-7 and J is TRBJ2-3; 9 positions agree with TRBD2. The CDR3 consists of 16 residues. Germline V gives CDR1 SSHAT, CDR2 FNYEAQ (reference sequence). The whole variable domain, remainder taken from reference TRBV7-7 and TRBJ2-3, is GAGVSQSPRYKVTKRGQDVTLRCDPISSHATLYWYQQALGQGPEFLTYFNYEAQPDKSGLPSDRFSAERPEGSISTLTIQRTEQRDSAMYRCASSPGLAPSTDTQYFGPGTRLTVL.

There are many counts of this clonotype. The chain uses TRBV19 and TRBJ2-7, with D possibly matching TRBD2 (6 bases). Germline assignment: CDR1 LNHDA and CDR2 SQIVND (reference sequence). This CDR3 region has 13 residues. Trimming shortened V by 5 bases and J by 3 bases, and 11 bases separated the two germline ends. CDR3 sequence reads: CASSPRLDYEQYF. The CDR3 nucleotides are TGTGCCAGTAGTCCCAGACTAGACTACGAGCAGTACTTC.

This clonotype was seen repeatedly, ten times or more. The chain uses TRBV5-1 and TRBJ1-5, with TRBD1 matching over 10 bases. This CDR3 comprises 16 residues. From germline, CDR1 is SGHRS and CDR2 YFSETQ. The junction had 5 bases not matched to a gene; V was cut back by 4 bases and J by 1 base. The DNA for the CDR3 is TGCGCCAGCAGCCCTGAGGGACAGGGGAGCAATCAGCCCCAGCATTTT. Encoded protein: CASSPEGQGSNQPQHF.

This clonotype was detected ten times or more. The J gene is TRBJ1-2, the V gene TRBV12-3 or TRBV12-4; D not certain. Deletions cut 0 bases from V and 8 bases from J, with 10 bases between. This CDR3 region has 13 residues. CDR3 DNA sequence: TGTGCCAGCAGTTTAGCCGGGTATGGCGGCTACACCTTC. Protein sequence: CASSLAGYGGYTF.